This T cell receptor (beta chain) came from a study of blood T cell repertoires in COVID-19. The overall study: Collection of acute and convalescent COVID-19 samples took place in the United States, Italy and Spain. T cells, B-cell-depleted T cells, or PBMCs provided the cDNA or gDNA that served as material.

Original methodology: Amplification of reference gene primers was used by the study to estimate nucleated cell counts. Here immunoSEQ multiplex PCR was the method, and the copy in TCRdb shows in-frame clones only, minus some. Clone size and the V and J calls come from that table; the DNA yielded D and trimming. The sample lists roughly 73,000 clones; more than 90% were seen once. The CDR3 length is 14 residues. The V segment lost 5 bases and the J segment 5 bases; nucleotides outside the gene matches: 5. The V gene's germline CDR1 is LNHDA and CDR2 SQIVND (reference sequence). The receptor comes from a man aged 50-60 years with acute or convalescent COVID-19. The rearrangement uses TRBV19 and TRBJ2-2; 7 nucleotides match TRBD1. Source material: peripheral blood. In nucleotides, the CDR3 is TGTGCCAGTAGTGCCGACAGGGTAACCGGGGAGCTGTTTTTT. It translates to CASSADRVTGELFF.